The clone carrying this T cell receptor (beta chain) was counted many times. This sample was taken from a study of T cells in Graves' hyperthyroidism and ophthalmopathy. Researchers took RNA transcripts and amplified the TCR beta CDR3 regions from them. Using the HTBI primer set, a first-round RT-PCR was run on the TCR CDR3. TCRdb used MiXCR to reprocess the multiplex PCR reads, holding one entry per CDR3 protein. The sample comprises about 290,000 distinct CDR3 sequences, about 18% of which are singletons, and around 58% rests with the top ten. After removal of 2 bases from V and 6 bases from J, the junction contained 2 bases not matched to a gene. This CDR3 comprises 14 residues.

The V and J genes are TRBV12-3 or TRBV12-4 and TRBJ2-1; 9 bases are a match to TRBD2. This clonotype originated in a woman between 55 and 75 years old with Graves' ophthalmopathy. The sequenced sample was blood. CDR3 bases: TGTGCCAGCAGTTTATCTAGCGGGGTCAATGAGCAGTTCTTC. This gives the protein CASSLSSGVNEQFF.